The 21 T cell receptor beta chains presented below share a single source sample, sequenced in a study of chemoradiotherapy in HPV16-positive cancers. Profiling relied on immunoSEQ multiplex PCR, and the TCRdb table lists in-frame clones only, not all of them. The sample carries 13,000 to 15,000 clones, 88% recorded once. The source was blood, collected from a patient who underwent chemoradiotherapy. These receptors were taken from a human donor with HPV-associated anogenital cancer.

The chain recombines TRBV19 with TRBJ1-1; tentative D call: TRBD1 (6 bases). V was pared by 3 bases and J by 4 bases, with 12 bases between. The length of the CDR3 is 14 residues. Germline V gives CDR1 LNHDA, CDR2 SQIVND (reference sequence). CDR3 amino acids: CASSMGARGTEAFF. For the CDR3, the DNA is TGTGCCAGTAGTATGGGGGCGAGGGGCACTGAAGCTTTCTTT.

This sequence joins TRBV28 and TRBJ2-3, with D unclear. The germline V gene encodes CDR1 MDHEN and CDR2 SYDVKM. The V end was cut by 7 bases, the J end by 1 base, with 18 bases between. The CDR3 sequence is 16 residues long. CDR3 sequence (DNA): TGTGCCAGCACCCCCCCCGGAGTAGGAGGCACAGATACGCAGTATTTT. As protein: CASTPPGVGGTDTQYF.

The chain combines TRBV7-2 with TRBJ2-5; D gene unclear. Germline V gene lookup returns CDR1 SGHTA and CDR2 FQGNSA. Between the trimmed V and J ends, which lost 2 bases and 5 bases, there was a span of 15 bases. The CDR3 loop spans 15 amino acids. CDR3 sequence (DNA): TGTGCCAGCAGCTTACGTAGTCTGGGCCAGGAGACCCAGTACTTC. It codes for CASSLRSLGQETQYF.

The J gene is TRBJ2-3, the V gene TRBV27; possibly TRBD1 or TRBD2 for D (5 bases each). Germline CDR1 reads MNHEY; CDR2 reads SMNVEV (reference sequence). Trimming pared 1 base from V and 3 bases from J, leaving 8 bases between. CDR3 length: 14 residues. CDR3 region: CASSLWGGTDTQYF. The CDR3 region has the DNA TGTGCCAGCAGTTTATGGGGCGGGACAGATACGCAGTATTTT.

This clone appeared a single time. The V and J genes are TRBV5-1 and TRBJ2-1, with 14 nucleotides matching TRBD2. The CDR3 is 15 amino acids. V was pared by 4 bases and J by 8 bases, with 5 bases of the junction left unmatched. Germline CDR1 SGHRS, CDR2 YFSETQ. The CDR3 DNA sequence: TGCGCCAGCAGCCCGACTAGCGGGAGGGCCGATGAGCAGTTCTTC. This sequence encodes CASSPTSGRADEQFF.

V usage is TRBV28 and J usage is TRBJ1-5; no reliable D call. This CDR3 region has 18 residues. V was cut by 5 bases and J by 0 bases, with 20 bases left in between. The germline V gene encodes CDR1 MDHEN and CDR2 SYDVKM. Written as DNA, the CDR3 is TGTGCCAGCAGTCGATGGACCCAAGAGCCGTATAGCAATCAGCCCCAGCATTTT. Its protein is CASSRWTQEPYSNQPQHF. Drawing the rest from reference TRBV28 and TRBJ1-5, the complete variable domain is DVKVTQSSRYLVKRTGEKVFLECVQDMDHENMFWYRQDPGLGLRLIYFSYDVKMKEKGDIPEGYSVSREKKERFSLILESASTNQTSMYLCASSRWTQEPYSNQPQHFGDGTRLSIL.

V usage is TRBV6-1 and J usage is TRBJ2-1; no definite D call. V dropped 10 bases and J dropped 4 bases, with 8 bases sitting between them. The CDR3 has 11 residues. CDR1 is MNHNS and CDR2 is SASEGT in the germline V gene. The CDR3 region has the DNA TGTGCCACCGGGCTGTACAATGAGCAGTTCTTC. Translating it yields CATGLYNEQFF.

The gene calls are TRBV11-3 and TRBJ2-1; 11 bases agree with TRBD2. Unmatched junction bases numbered 5, after V lost 4 bases and J lost 3 bases. From germline, CDR1 is SGHNT and CDR2 YENEEA. The CDR3 loop spans 16 amino acids. DNA of the CDR3: TGTGCCAGCAGCTCCCGAACTAGCGGGAGCTACAATGAGCAGTTCTTC. Its translation is CASSSRTSGSYNEQFF. Looking up the rest from reference TRBV11-3 and TRBJ2-1 gives the full variable domain: EAGVVQSPRYKIIEKKQPVAFWCNPISGHNTLYWYLQNLGQGPELLIRYENEEAVDDSQLPKDRFSAERLKGVDSTLKIQPAELGDSAVYLCASSSRTSGSYNEQFFGPGTRLTVL.

The chain is built from TRBV15 and TRBJ1-4; perhaps TRBD1 as D (6 bases). This CDR3 comprises 15 residues. The germline V gene encodes CDR1 LNHNV and CDR2 YYDKDF (reference sequence). Between the trimmed V and J ends, which lost 6 bases and 9 bases, there was a span of 20 bases. Written as DNA, the CDR3 is TGTGCCACCAGAGAACAGGGCCCCATTATGAAAAAACTGTTTTTT. Protein product: CATREQGPIMKKLFF. The variable domain in full, completed from reference TRBV15 and TRBJ1-4, reads DAMVIQNPRYQVTQFGKPVTLSCSQTLNHNVMYWYQQKSSQAPKLLFHYYDKDFNNEADTPDNFQSRRPNTSFCFLDIRSPGLGDTAMYLCATREQGPIMKKLFFGSGTQLSVL.

As for this clone: The same CDR3 is also encoded by other DNA sequences in this sample. The chain uses TRBV6-1 and TRBJ1-5, with TRBD1 identical over 11 bases. V was pared by 1 base and J by 6 bases, with 5 bases of the junction left unmatched. There are 16 residues in the CDR3. Germline V gives CDR1 MNHNS, CDR2 SASEGT. The CDR3 reads CASSEGGGTGGQPQHF. CDR3 bases: TGTGCCAGCAGTGAAGGGGGCGGGACAGGGGGTCAGCCCCAGCATTTT.

The CDR3 DNA sequence: TGTGCCAGCAGCGCGGACAGGGCGAACACTGAAGCTTTCTTT. Translated: CASSADRANTEAFF. The chain combines TRBV9 with TRBJ1-1; 8 bases are a match to TRBD1. Per the germline V gene, CDR1 is SGDLS and CDR2 is YYNGEE. CDR3 length: 14 residues. The ends lost 3 bases at V and 1 base at J; junction bases unmatched: 2.

This clone was detected a few times. The chain uses TRBV11-2 and TRBJ2-5, with 12 bases identical to TRBD1. Germline V gene data show CDR1 as SGHAT and CDR2 as FQNNGV. The V and J ends lost 5 bases and 4 bases, in that order; junction bases with no gene match: 5. The CDR3 contains 15 residues. In nucleotides, the CDR3 is TGTGCCAGCAGCGAAGGGACAGGGGGCGGAGAGACCCAGTACTTC. Translated, it gives CASSEGTGGGETQYF.

This clone was observed a few times. The chain uses TRBV2 and TRBJ1-2; no reliable D call. Trimming took off 6 bases at V and 8 bases at J, with 10 bases between the two ends. The germline V gene has CDR1 SNHLY and CDR2 FYNNEI. This CDR3 has 11 residues. The CDR3 protein is CASREDLGYTF. CDR3 nucleotides: TGTGCCAGCAGGGAGGACCTGGGCTACACCTTC.

The rearrangement links TRBV4-1 to TRBJ1-3, with 9 nucleotides matching TRBD1. V shed 2 bases and J 5 bases; nucleotides not matched to a gene: 4. Germline V gene lookup returns CDR1 MGHRA and CDR2 YSYEKL. The CDR3 consists of 15 residues. CDR3 DNA sequence: TGCGCCAGCAGCCAAACGGACAGGGGTAGAAACACCATATATTTT. Encoded protein: CASSQTDRGRNTIYF.

This clone has a single count. The CDR3 here is CASSLVGLSNTIYF. The CDR3 nucleotides read TGTGCCAGCAGCTTGGTGGGACTAAGTAACACCATATATTTT. The J gene is TRBJ1-3, the V gene TRBV5-4, with TRBD1 as a possible D gene (5 bases). Germline CDR1 is SGHNT and CDR2 is YYREEE (reference sequence). The CDR3 consists of 14 residues. Trimming left V 0 bases short and J 7 bases short, with 11 bases between.

The chain links TRBV30 to TRBJ1-1, with 8 nucleotides matching TRBD1. In germline, CDR1 is GTSNPN, CDR2 SVGIG (reference sequence). The CDR3 extends over 12 amino acids. V dropped 1 base and J dropped 6; count of bases not matched to a gene: 1. CDR3 sequence (DNA): TGTGCCTGGAGTGACAGGGGGGCTGAAGCTTTCTTT. Translating it yields CAWSDRGAEAFF.

The rearrangement joins TRBV7-2 to TRBJ1-2, with a tentative D call TRBD1 (6 bases). The CDR3 runs 16 residues. Germline loops: CDR1 SGHTA, CDR2 FQGNSA. V lost 7 bases and J lost 4, with 22 bases in between. The CDR3 sequence is CASKLDVGQTSYGYTF. The CDR3 nucleotides are TGTGCCAGCAAATTAGATGTAGGACAGACTTCCTATGGCTACACCTTC.

V gene TRBV6-5 combines with J gene TRBJ2-7, with D perhaps matching TRBD1 or TRBD2 (6 bases each). CDR1 is MNHEY, CDR2 SVGAGI, per germline. This CDR3 region has 13 residues. The V and J ends lost 6 bases and 3 bases respectively, with 12 bases between them. CDR3 in amino acids: CASRNGGSYEQYF. In DNA, the CDR3 is TGTGCCAGCAGGAACGGGGGCAGCTACGAGCAGTACTTC.

The chain links TRBV7-2 to TRBJ2-2; possibly TRBD1 for D (5 bases). Trimming took 0 bases from V and 1 from J, leaving 9 bases between them. Germline lookup yields CDR1 SGHTA and CDR2 FQGNSA. The CDR3 is 16 residues long. CDR3 sequence reads: CASSLAPGRNTGELFF. The CDR3 DNA follows: TGTGCCAGCAGCTTAGCGCCAGGGCGGAACACCGGGGAGCTGTTTTTT.

The V gene is TRBV2, the J gene TRBJ2-1; D unresolved. The ends were cut back, 5 bases at V and 0 bases at J, with 11 bases in the middle. CDR3 length equals 15 residues. The germline CDR1 and CDR2 sequences are SNHLY and FYNNEI. CDR3 in amino acids: CASSQERISYNEQFF. The CDR3 bases are TGTGCCAGCAGTCAGGAGAGGATCTCCTACAATGAGCAGTTCTTC.

This chain connects TRBV19 to TRBJ1-1, with D hard to call. From germline, CDR1 is LNHDA and CDR2 SQIVND (reference sequence). Trimming took off 5 bases at V and 7 bases at J, with 14 bases between the two ends. CDR3 length: 13 amino acids. CDR3: CASSLEGGHEAFF. The CDR3 DNA sequence: TGTGCCAGTAGTTTGGAAGGAGGTCATGAAGCTTTCTTT. The entire variable domain, with the rest obtained from reference TRBV19 and TRBJ1-1, is as follows: DGGITQSPKYLFRKEGQNVTLSCEQNLNHDAMYWYRQDPGQGLRLIYYSQIVNDFQKGDIAEGYSVSREKKESFPLTVTSAQKNPTAFYLCASSLEGGHEAFFGQGTRLTVV.